This T cell receptor (beta chain) was sequenced during a study of shared clonotypes between healthy human individuals. Study context: In total, the donors were two women and three men aged 18 to 49.

Only in-frame clones appear in the TCRdb table, and some are missing; sequencing was by immunoSEQ multiplex PCR. The sample lists roughly 500,000 clones, approximately 78% occurring once. This CDR3 has 14 residues. V dropped 5 bases and J dropped 4 bases, with 11 bases sitting between them. Germline V CDR1 and CDR2: MDHEN, SYDVKM. Donors included only healthy HIV-negative adults lacking recent acute infections or vaccinations. Samples left unsorted employed 80 million to 95 million PBMCs for genomic DNA. This clonotype was sampled from a middle-aged woman in good health. Some clones in this sample may be carry-over from other donors' samples. The sequencing sample was made of PBMCs. The rearrangement links TRBV28 to TRBJ2-2; D is ambiguous. The CDR3 loop is CASSHRWITGELFF. CDR3 coding DNA: TGTGCCAGCAGTCACCGGTGGATCACCGGGGAGCTGTTTTTT.